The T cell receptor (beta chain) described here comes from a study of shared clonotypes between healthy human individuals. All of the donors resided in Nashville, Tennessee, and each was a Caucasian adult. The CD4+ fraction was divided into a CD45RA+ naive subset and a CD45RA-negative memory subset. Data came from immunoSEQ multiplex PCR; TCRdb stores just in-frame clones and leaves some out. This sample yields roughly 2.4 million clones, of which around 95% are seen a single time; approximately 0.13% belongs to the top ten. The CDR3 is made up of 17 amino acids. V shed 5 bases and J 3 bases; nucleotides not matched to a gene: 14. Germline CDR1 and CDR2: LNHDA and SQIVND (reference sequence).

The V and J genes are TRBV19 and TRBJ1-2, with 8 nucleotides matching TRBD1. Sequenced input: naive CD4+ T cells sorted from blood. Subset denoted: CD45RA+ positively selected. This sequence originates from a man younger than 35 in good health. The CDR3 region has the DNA TGTGCCAGTAGTCTCCTGGCAGGGGGCGCCGGATACTATGGCTACACCTTC. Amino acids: CASSLLAGGAGYYGYTF. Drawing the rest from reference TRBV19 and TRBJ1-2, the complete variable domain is DGGITQSPKYLFRKEGQNVTLSCEQNLNHDAMYWYRQDPGQGLRLIYYSQIVNDFQKGDIAEGYSVSREKKESFPLTVTSAQKNPTAFYLCASSLLAGGAGYYGYTFGSGTRLTVV.